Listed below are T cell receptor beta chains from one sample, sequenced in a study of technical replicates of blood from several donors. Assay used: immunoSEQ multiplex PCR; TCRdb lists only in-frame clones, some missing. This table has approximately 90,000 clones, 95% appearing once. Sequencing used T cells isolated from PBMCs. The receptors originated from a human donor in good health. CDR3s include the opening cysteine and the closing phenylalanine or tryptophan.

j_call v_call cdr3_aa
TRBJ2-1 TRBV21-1 CASSKVDRCVYLTMTGNEQFF
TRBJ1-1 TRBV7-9 CASSLGVQNTEAFF
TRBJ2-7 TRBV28 CASSFPGQATYEQYF
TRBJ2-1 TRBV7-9 CASSLPGLAGHNEQFF
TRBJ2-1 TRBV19 CASSIRQVLDEQFF
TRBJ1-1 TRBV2 CASYRDSNTEAFF
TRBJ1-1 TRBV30 CAWSIRDRDTEAFF
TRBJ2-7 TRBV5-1 CASSPTYTGTGTYEQYF
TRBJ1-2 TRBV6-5 CASSTGVDYGYTF
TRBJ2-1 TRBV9 CASSVGLGGHINEQFF
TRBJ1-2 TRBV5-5 CASSFGPGNHYGYTF
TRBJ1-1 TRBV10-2 CASSESYTEAFF
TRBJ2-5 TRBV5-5 CASSWRTSGGEETQYF
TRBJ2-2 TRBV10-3 CAISPSNTGELFF
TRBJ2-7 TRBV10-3 CAIRRQGENYEQYF
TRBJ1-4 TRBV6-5 CASSNQGILSEKLFF
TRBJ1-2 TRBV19 CASSIQDRKTHTF
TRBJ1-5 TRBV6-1 CASGQVSNQPQHF
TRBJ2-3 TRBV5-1 CASSPRGRTDTQYF
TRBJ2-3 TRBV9 CASSVWTGKSTDTQYF
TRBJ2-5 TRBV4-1 CASSQGGNGLPAETQYF
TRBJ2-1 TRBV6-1 CASSEPGSATDEQFF
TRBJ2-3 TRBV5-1 CASSPQRGDTQYF